The 24 T cell receptor beta chains below come from one sample, sequenced in a study of T cell repertoires in cytomegalovirus infection. TCRdb ran MiXCR on the reads and lists one entry per CDR3 protein. The profile covers over 150,000 distinct CDR3 sequences, with about 15% appearing a single time and about 23% taken by the ten largest. The sequenced sample consisted of CD8+ T cells from PBMCs. Receptors originate from a human donor in good health (CMV status not recorded). Some clones in this sample may be carry-over from other donors' samples.

This clonotype occurred a few times. The chain employs TRBV4-1 and TRBJ2-3; no clear D. Trimming took 0 bases from V and 6 from J, leaving 16 bases between them. Germline V gene lookup returns CDR1 MGHRA and CDR2 YSYEKL. The CDR3 contains 16 residues. CDR3 coding DNA: TGCGCCAGCAGCCAAGATGGGTCGAGAATGGATGATACGCAGTATTTT. Encoded protein: CASSQDGSRMDDTQYF.

The sample holds a few counts of this clonotype. The gene calls are TRBV2 and TRBJ2-1; 7 bases match TRBD2. The CDR3 sequence is 12 residues long. Germline V gene lookup returns CDR1 SNHLY and CDR2 FYNNEI. The ends lost 8 bases at V and 4 bases at J; junction bases unmatched: 2. This CDR3 is CASPGGYNEQFF. The CDR3 DNA is TGTGCCAGCCCCGGGGGGTACAATGAGCAGTTCTTC. The full variable domain, rest sourced from reference TRBV2 and TRBJ2-1, is EPEVTQTPSHQVTQMGQEVILRCVPISNHLYFYWYRQILGQKVEFLVSFYNNEISEKSEIFDDQFSVERPDGSNFTLKIRSTKLEDSAMYFCASPGGYNEQFFGPGTRLTVL.

The chain combines TRBV4-3 with TRBJ1-4; 7 bases fit TRBD1. V dropped 4 bases and J dropped 6; count of bases not matched to a gene: 11. The CDR3 has 16 amino acids. CDR1 and CDR2 from the germline V gene are LGHNA and YSLEER. DNA of the CDR3: TGCGCCAGCAGCCGTCTCCTCGACAGGGAATATGAAAAACTGTTTTTT. It encodes CASSRLLDREYEKLFF.

This clonotype was counted only a few times. The rearrangement links TRBV7-2 to TRBJ2-3, with TRBD2 identical over 12 bases. Trimming at V came to 3 bases and at J to 0 bases, leaving 10 bases not matched to a gene. CDR3 length equals 19 residues. Germline lookup yields CDR1 SGHTA and CDR2 FQGNSA. DNA for the CDR3: TGTGCCAGCAGCTTTCGACTAGCGGGGGCCTTCCATAGCACAGATACGCAGTATTTT. It specifies CASSFRLAGAFHSTDTQYF.

The chain carries TRBV28 and TRBJ2-1; weak D call: TRBD2 (6 bases). V dropped 5 bases and J dropped 4 bases, with 15 bases sitting between them. The CDR3 sequence is 15 residues long. Germline V gene data show CDR1 as MDHEN and CDR2 as SYDVKM. CDR3 residues: CASSRPMAGYNEQFF. In DNA form, the CDR3 reads TGTGCCAGCAGTCGTCCTATGGCGGGATACAATGAGCAGTTCTTC. The full variable domain, rest sourced from reference TRBV28 and TRBJ2-1, is DVKVTQSSRYLVKRTGEKVFLECVQDMDHENMFWYRQDPGLGLRLIYFSYDVKMKEKGDIPEGYSVSREKKERFSLILESASTNQTSMYLCASSRPMAGYNEQFFGPGTRLTVL.

This clonotype was seen more than once but under ten times. This sequence joins TRBV6-2 or TRBV6-3 and TRBJ2-1, with 7 bases identical to TRBD2. The CDR3 loop spans 16 amino acids. Trimming at V came to 2 bases and at J to 4 bases, leaving 8 bases not matched to a gene. CDR1 is MNHEY, CDR2 SVGEGT, per germline. As DNA, the CDR3 is TGTGCCAGCAGTTACCCCTTGACTAGCAATTACAATGAGCAGTTCTTC. It encodes CASSYPLTSNYNEQFF.

A few counts support this clonotype. The chain employs TRBV20-1 and TRBJ2-7; 7 bases are a match to TRBD1. CDR3 size: 12 residues. Germline V CDR1 and CDR2: DFQATT, SNEGSKA (reference sequence). Trimming cost V 3 bases and J 1 base; bases outside gene matches: 0. The CDR3: CSARDRSYEQYF. CDR3 nucleotide sequence: TGCAGTGCTAGGGACAGGTCCTACGAGCAGTACTTC.

The CDR3 DNA sequence: TGTGCCAGCAGCTTCGGGACAGGGGGAACAGATACGCAGTATTTT. It codes for CASSFGTGGTDTQYF. The V and J genes are TRBV7-3 and TRBJ2-3; TRBD1 matches at 11 bases. Germline V CDR1 and CDR2: SGHTA, FQGTGA. This CDR3 has 15 residues. V dropped 3 bases and J dropped 3; count of bases not matched to a gene: 2.

V gene TRBV6-5 combines with J gene TRBJ2-7, with 7 bases lining up with TRBD1. The CDR3 covers 11 residues. V trimming: 5 bases; J trimming: 10 bases; junction bases outside the gene matches: 5. Germline CDR1 is MNHEY and CDR2 is SVGAGI. CDR3 sequence (DNA): TGTGCCAGCAGTCTTGGACAGGAACAGTACTTC. Translated, it gives CASSLGQEQYF.

The gene calls are TRBV10-2 and TRBJ2-7; 7 bases fit TRBD1. From germline, CDR1 is WSHSY and CDR2 SAAADI. CDR3 length: 12 amino acids. J was trimmed by 3 bases and V by 11 bases; bases with no gene match: 7. CDR3: CAAAGDSYEQYF. The CDR3 DNA is TGCGCCGCAGCCGGGGACAGCTACGAGCAGTACTTC.

A remark on this clonotype: At one boundary the junction diverges from the germline segment, which might be a read error. The chain has TRBV20-1 and TRBJ1-2; D remains unclear. This CDR3 is 15 amino acids long. Germline V gene lookup returns CDR1 DFQATT and CDR2 SNEGSKA (reference sequence). CDR3: CSVNPIQASNYGYTF. The CDR3 region has the DNA TGCAGTGTAAATCCTATCCAGGCAAGTAACTACGGCTACACCTTC.

This clonotype showed up just a few times. V is TRBV7-2 and J is TRBJ2-1; 9 positions match TRBD2. There are 14 residues in the CDR3. Germline V gene lookup returns CDR1 SGHTA and CDR2 FQGNSA. V lost 5 bases, J lost 5 bases, and 4 bases stayed unmatched. This CDR3 reads CASSLSGGNNEQFF. The CDR3 DNA reads as TGTGCCAGCAGCCTTAGCGGGGGAAACAATGAGCAGTTCTTC. The variable domain in full, completed from reference TRBV7-2 and TRBJ2-1, reads GAGVSQSPSNKVTEKGKDVELRCDPISGHTALYWYRQSLGQGLEFLIYFQGNSAPDKSGLPSDRFSAERTGGSVSTLTIQRTQQEDSAVYLCASSLSGGNNEQFFGPGTRLTVL.

This clonotype was counted between two and nine times. The chain has TRBV29-1 and TRBJ1-4; no clear D. This CDR3 is 13 amino acids long. Germline V gene data show CDR1 as SQVTM and CDR2 as ANQGSEA. The V end lost 4 bases, the J end lost 4 bases, and 10 bases lay between the germline ends. The CDR3 bases are TGCAGCGTTGTTTCCAGGTTTAATGAAAAACTGTTTTTT. As protein: CSVVSRFNEKLFF.

V usage is TRBV7-2 and J usage is TRBJ2-5; maybe TRBD1 (6 bases). The germline gives CDR1 SGHTA, CDR2 FQGNSA. V was trimmed by 8 bases and J by 4 bases, leaving 11 bases between them. CDR3 length: 12 amino acids. In nucleotides, the CDR3 is TGTGCCAGCCGAGGGGGTGCAGAGACCCAGTACTTC. This sequence encodes CASRGGAETQYF.

This sequence joins TRBV19 and TRBJ1-6; D is unclear. V lost 7 bases to trimming and J lost 6 bases, with 16 bases between them. This CDR3 is 15 amino acids long. Germline V gene lookup returns CDR1 LNHDA and CDR2 SQIVND (reference sequence). CDR3 loop: CASNYRNGSNSPLHF. Written as DNA, the CDR3 is TGTGCCAGTAATTACCGTAATGGGAGTAATTCACCCCTCCACTTT.

This clonotype was seen only a few times. The rearrangement links TRBV29-1 to TRBJ1-1; D perhaps matches TRBD1 (5 bases). This CDR3 spans 13 amino acids. Germline V gene data show CDR1 as SQVTM and CDR2 as ANQGSEA. The V and J ends lost 6 bases and 0 bases respectively, with 11 bases between them. CDR3 region: CSVVDTLNTEAFF. CDR3 in DNA: TGCAGCGTCGTGGACACCTTGAACACTGAAGCTTTCTTT. Supplemented by reference TRBV29-1 and TRBJ1-1, the full variable domain reads SAVISQKPSRDICQRGTSLTIQCQVDSQVTMMFWYRQQPGQSLTLIATANQGSEATYESGFVIDKFPISRPNLTFSTLTVSNMSPEDSSIYLCSVVDTLNTEAFFGQGTRLTVV.

In this sample, this clonotype turned up once. The genes are TRBV2 and TRBJ1-2; tentative D call: TRBD1 (5 bases). Trimming left V 3 bases short and J 7 bases short, with 12 bases between. CDR1 is SNHLY, CDR2 FYNNEI, per germline. The CDR3 totals 13 residues. The CDR3 loop is CASSDLTGRGYTF. In nucleotides, the CDR3 is TGTGCCAGCAGTGATTTAACAGGCCGTGGCTACACCTTC.

This clonotype turned up a few times. The chain uses TRBV28 and TRBJ2-4; 8 bases map to TRBD1. Trimming took 10 bases from V and 1 from J; bases not matched to a gene: 12. Germline V lookup: CDR1 MDHEN, CDR2 SYDVKM. CDR3 length: 16 amino acids. This CDR3 reads CATEVDRGWAKNIQYF. DNA of the CDR3: TGTGCCACCGAAGTTGACAGGGGATGGGCCAAAAACATTCAGTACTTC.

This clonotype turned up a few times. The genes are TRBV12-3 or TRBV12-4 and TRBJ1-1; D is uncertain. Between the trimmed V and J ends, which lost 3 bases and 1 base, there was a span of 6 bases. The CDR3 has 13 amino acids. CDR3 loop: CASSFSPNTEAFF. The CDR3 nucleotides read TGTGCCAGCAGTTTCTCACCGAACACTGAAGCTTTCTTT.

This clonotype was counted only a few times. This chain uses TRBV20-1 with TRBJ1-2, with D tentatively TRBD1 (5 bases). Germline V gives CDR1 DFQATT, CDR2 SNEGSKA (reference sequence). The V and J ends lost 3 bases and 2 bases respectively, with 10 bases between them. This CDR3 comprises 13 residues. This CDR3 is CSASWDGNYGYTF. The CDR3, as DNA: TGCAGTGCTAGTTGGGACGGGAACTATGGCTACACCTTC.

The CDR3 nucleotides are TGCGCCAGCACCCAGGGACAGGGGGCGCGAGGAGCTTTCTTT. Translation gives CASTQGQGARGAFF. This sequence joins TRBV4-3 and TRBJ1-1; 12 nucleotides line up with TRBD1. Germline V gene data show CDR1 as LGHNA and CDR2 as YSLEER. V was pared by 7 bases and J by 10 bases, with 10 bases of the junction left unmatched. This CDR3 contains 14 residues.

The J gene is TRBJ2-3, the V gene TRBV13; D perhaps matches TRBD2 (6 bases). Deletions cut 1 base from V and 5 bases from J, with 13 bases between. The CDR3 consists of 15 residues. The germline V gene has CDR1 PRHDT and CDR2 FYEKMQ (reference sequence). The CDR3 sequence: CASSLAGEVQDTQYF. The CDR3 DNA is TGTGCCAGCAGCTTAGCGGGGGAAGTTCAAGATACGCAGTATTTT. Combining the CDR3 with reference TRBV13 and TRBJ2-3 gives the whole variable domain AAGVIQSPRHLIKEKRETATLKCYPIPRHDTVYWYQQGPGQDPQFLISFYEKMQSDKGSIPDRFSAQQFSDYHSELNMSSLELGDSALYFCASSLAGEVQDTQYFGPGTRLTVL.

The chain has TRBV28 and TRBJ1-5; no reliable D call. V shed 1 base and J shed 0 bases, with 16 bases lying between them. Germline V gene data show CDR1 as MDHEN and CDR2 as SYDVKM. CDR3 size: 18 residues. CDR3 DNA sequence: TGTGCCAGCAGTTTATTCCCCGGCGGACGATTTAGCAATCAGCCCCAGCATTTT. It encodes CASSLFPGGRFSNQPQHF.

The CDR3 reads CASSGQRGGFRTDTQYF. CDR3 DNA sequence: TGTGCCAGCAGTGGCCAGCGGGGGGGCTTTCGCACAGATACGCAGTATTTT. The chain combines TRBV25-1 with TRBJ2-3, with 10 bases matching TRBD2. V lost 4 bases, J lost 1 base, and 8 bases stayed unmatched. Germline CDR1 MGHDK, CDR2 SYGVNS. The CDR3 extends over 17 amino acids.